The 16 T cell receptor beta chains below come from one sample, sequenced in a study of Ad26.COV2.S vaccination and SARS-CoV-2 variants. The repertoire was sequenced with immunoSEQ multiplex PCR; TCRdb's copy has only in-frame clones and lacks some. The sample gives nearly 400,000 clones, about nine tenths of which show up once; over 1.5% is in the top ten. The treatment is: around 19 received Ad26.COV2.S at low or high dose, single or two shots; roughly five received placebo; per-sample allocation not given. All samples were drawn on day 63, counting from the first vaccine or placebo injection. Specimen: peripheral blood, collected in a trial of Ad26.COV2.S vaccine versus placebo. The receptors derive from a person between 18 and 65 years old who received the Ad26.COV2.S COVID-19 vaccine or a placebo.

The chain links TRBV7-3 to TRBJ1-1; a possible D gene is TRBD1 (6 bases). In germline, CDR1 is SGHTA, CDR2 FQGTGA. V was pared by 5 bases and J by 1 base, with 8 bases between. This CDR3 comprises 13 residues. DNA of the CDR3: TGTGCCAGCAGCCAACAGGGGAACACTGAAGCTTTCTTT. This translates into CASSQQGNTEAFF.

V is TRBV4-1 and J is TRBJ2-1; 14 bases align to TRBD2. From germline, CDR1 is MGHRA and CDR2 YSYEKL. Losses at the gene ends were 1 base for V and 7 bases for J; bases not matched to a gene: 6. This CDR3 is built from 17 residues. The CDR3 DNA is TGCGCCAGCAGCCAAGGTCGGACTAGCGGGAGGCAAAATGAGCAGTTCTTC. Translated, it gives CASSQGRTSGRQNEQFF.

The chain is built from TRBV7-2 and TRBJ2-3; a possible D gene is TRBD2 (7 bases). V dropped 2 bases and J dropped 4 bases, with 22 bases sitting between them. CDR3 size: 18 residues. The germline gives CDR1 SGHTA, CDR2 FQGNSA. The CDR3 spells CASSLRGGSALGADTQYF. The CDR3 bases are TGTGCCAGCAGCTTAAGGGGGGGATCCGCCCTTGGAGCAGATACGCAGTATTTT.

The chain joins TRBV6-5 to TRBJ2-3; D gene uncertain. The germline V gene has CDR1 MNHEY and CDR2 SVGAGI. The germline V and J ends were trimmed by 7 bases and 1 base, with 15 bases remaining between them. CDR3 length equals 15 residues. DNA of the CDR3: TGTGCCAGCACCCTTAGCTGGGCTGGCACAGATACGCAGTATTTT. Its protein is CASTLSWAGTDTQYF.

This clone was detected a few times. The chain employs TRBV27 and TRBJ2-7; a possible D gene is TRBD2 (6 bases). CDR3 length equals 13 residues. Germline values: CDR1 MNHEY, CDR2 SMNVEV (reference sequence). Trimming cost V 3 bases and J 1 base, with 7 bases left between them. CDR3 region: CASSLGGSYEQYF. CDR3 sequence (DNA): TGTGCCAGCAGTTTGGGGGGTTCCTACGAGCAGTACTTC.

The chain is built from TRBV27 and TRBJ1-2; 8 bases line up with TRBD1. Trimming cost V 6 bases and J 4 bases; bases outside gene matches: 10. The CDR3 runs to 15 residues. From germline, CDR1 is MNHEY and CDR2 SMNVEV (reference sequence). CDR3 DNA sequence: TGTGCCAGCAGCGAAAAAACAGGGGGTAGCTATGGCTACACCTTC. Protein product: CASSEKTGGSYGYTF.

This chain joins TRBV6-2 or TRBV6-3 and TRBJ2-2, with D maybe TRBD2 (5 bases). Germline V gene lookup returns CDR1 MNHEY and CDR2 SVGEGT. V was trimmed by 5 bases and J by 6 bases, leaving 10 bases between them. CDR3 size: 13 residues. For the CDR3, the DNA is TGTGCCAGCAGTCACGGAGGATCCGGGGAGCTGTTTTTT. It yields the protein CASSHGGSGELFF.

The chain carries TRBV3-1 (or the pseudogene TRBV3-2) and TRBJ2-2; no firm D call. Germline V CDR1 and CDR2: LGHDT, YNNKEL (reference sequence). This CDR3 is built from 14 residues. V dropped 1 base and J dropped 0 bases, with 3 bases sitting between them. The CDR3 bases are TGTGCCAGCAGCCAAGCCTCGAACACCGGGGAGCTGTTTTTT. Translating gives CASSQASNTGELFF.

The chain couples TRBV4-1 to TRBJ2-3; D gene unclear. With 6 bases removed from V and 2 bases from J, the gap between germline ends came to 12 bases. CDR3 length: 14 amino acids. Germline lookup yields CDR1 MGHRA and CDR2 YSYEKL. The CDR3 DNA follows: TGCGCCAGCAGTCCTAGACTGTTCACAGATACGCAGTATTTT. Protein: CASSPRLFTDTQYF.

The rearrangement links TRBV5-5 to TRBJ2-2, with TRBD2 identical over 11 bases. The CDR3 is 16 amino acids. CDR1 SGHKS and CDR2 YYEKEE come from the germline V gene (reference sequence). Trimming cost V 2 bases and J 6 bases; bases outside gene matches: 6. In DNA, the CDR3 is TGTGCCAGCAGCTTAGTCGCTAGCGGGAGGCCCGGGGAGCTGTTTTTT. This codes for CASSLVASGRPGELFF.

This clone was observed a few times. The chain employs TRBV5-4 and TRBJ2-7, with 9 bases identical to TRBD1. The CDR3 runs to 13 residues. Trimming at V came to 4 bases and at J to 6 bases, leaving 5 bases not matched to a gene. Germline V CDR1 and CDR2: SGHNT, YYREEE (reference sequence). The CDR3 DNA sequence: TGTGCCAGCAGCCGGACAGGGGTACCCGAGCAGTACTTC. This sequence encodes CASSRTGVPEQYF.

The V gene is TRBV28, the J gene TRBJ1-5; TRBD1 is a possible D gene (5 bases). Trimming took off 3 bases at V and 7 bases at J, with 10 bases between the two ends. The CDR3 runs to 13 residues. The germline CDR1 and CDR2 sequences are MDHEN and SYDVKM. The CDR3 nucleotides read TGTGCCAGCAGTTTGATAGGGGACCAGCCCCAGCATTTT. Translation gives CASSLIGDQPQHF.

V is TRBV6-2 or TRBV6-3 and J is TRBJ2-5, with D hard to call. Trimming removed 1 base at V and 5 bases at J, with 5 bases between. CDR1 is MNHEY and CDR2 is SVGEGT in the germline V gene. This CDR3 has 12 amino acids. The CDR3 here is CASSYFRETQYF. The CDR3 DNA sequence: TGTGCCAGCAGTTACTTCAGGGAGACCCAGTACTTC.

The chain employs TRBV6-6 and TRBJ2-7; 7 bases map to TRBD1. Germline CDR1 and CDR2: MNHNY and SVGAGI (reference sequence). This CDR3 spans 14 amino acids. V trimming: 7 bases; J trimming: 3 bases; junction bases outside the gene matches: 9. For the CDR3, the DNA is TGTGCCAGCAAAAAACCGGGACAGCTCTACGAGCAGTACTTC. It is translated as CASKKPGQLYEQYF.

This chain uses TRBV7-3 with TRBJ2-2; 9 bases line up with TRBD1. Germline lookup yields CDR1 SGHTA and CDR2 FQGTGA. The CDR3 runs 16 residues. Trimming took 1 base from V and 4 from J; bases not matched to a gene: 4. For the CDR3, the DNA is TGTGCCAGCAGCTTAAGGGGACAGGGTTCCACCGGGGAGCTGTTTTTT. Translated, it gives CASSLRGQGSTGELFF.

The rearrangement links TRBV20-1 to TRBJ2-1; TRBD2 agrees at 8 bases. In germline, CDR1 is DFQATT, CDR2 SNEGSKA (reference sequence). There are 14 residues in the CDR3. Germline trimming cut 3 bases from V and 12 bases from J; bases unmatched to any gene: 13. The DNA for the CDR3 is TGCAGTGCTAGTTCTACGGGGGGGAGCCCCTGGCAGTTCTTC. Translated, it gives CSASSTGGSPWQFF.